The 32 T cell receptor beta chains listed next were all sequenced from one sample in a study of control samples from healthy donors and cancer patients. The assay was immunoSEQ multiplex PCR, and TCRdb's table has in-frame clones only and misses some. This sample has about 150,000 clones, with just under 95% found just once. The specimen was PBMCs. The receptors were gathered from a man aged 60-69 years with colorectal cancer.

The chain is built from TRBV6-6 and TRBJ1-5; perhaps TRBD1 as D (5 bases). The CDR3 has 16 amino acids. Trimming pared 4 bases from V and 2 bases from J, leaving 15 bases between. Germline CDR1 and CDR2: MNHNY and SVGAGI (reference sequence). This CDR3 is CASSSPQGNGNQPQHF. The CDR3 nucleotides are TGTGCCAGCAGTTCCCCTCAGGGTAACGGCAATCAGCCCCAGCATTTT.

This sequence joins TRBV27 and TRBJ1-5; possibly TRBD1 for D (5 bases). V was clipped by 5 bases and J by 4 bases, with 15 bases between them. Germline loops: CDR1 MNHEY, CDR2 SMNVEV (reference sequence). The CDR3 sequence is 15 residues long. The CDR3: CASSPQGAVNQPQHF. The CDR3 DNA reads TGTGCCAGCAGTCCTCAGGGAGCGGTAAATCAGCCCCAGCATTTT.

This clone showed up just once. This sequence joins TRBV4-1 and TRBJ1-2; 7 bases match TRBD1. V lost 3 bases and J lost 4; bases outside the gene matches: 14. The CDR3 spans 17 residues. Germline CDR1 is MGHRA and CDR2 is YSYEKL. The CDR3 region is CASSQQDRPTSSYGYTF. CDR3 in DNA: TGCGCCAGCAGCCAGCAGGACAGGCCAACGTCGAGCTATGGCTACACCTTC.

The gene calls are TRBV18 and TRBJ2-1, with 7 bases aligning to TRBD1. Germline-derived CDR1 and CDR2 are KGHSH and LQKENI. The CDR3 runs 14 residues. The junction had 4 bases not matched to a gene; V was cut back by 3 bases and J by 5 bases. In DNA form, the CDR3 reads TGTGCCAGCTCACCCCGGGACAGAAACAATGAGCAGTTCTTC. It encodes CASSPRDRNNEQFF.

The chain combines TRBV6-5 with TRBJ2-5; 12 nucleotides match TRBD2. CDR3 size: 15 residues. Germline V gene data show CDR1 as MNHEY and CDR2 as SVGAGI. The V and J ends lost 6 bases and 1 base, in that order; junction bases with no gene match: 3. CDR3 region: CASRTSGGTQETQYF. As DNA, the CDR3 is TGTGCCAGCAGAACTAGCGGGGGGACCCAAGAGACCCAGTACTTC.

The rearrangement uses TRBV2 and TRBJ1-1; weak D call: TRBD1 (5 bases). This CDR3 has 14 residues. V lost 3 bases and J lost 0, with 8 bases in between. CDR1 is SNHLY and CDR2 is FYNNEI in the germline V gene. The CDR3 here is CASSDLTVNTEAFF. For the CDR3, the DNA is TGTGCCAGCAGTGACTTGACAGTGAACACTGAAGCTTTCTTT.

V gene TRBV28 combines with J gene TRBJ1-2; D gene ambiguous. This CDR3 contains 14 residues. V dropped 5 bases and J dropped 0 bases, with 10 bases sitting between them. CDR1 MDHEN and CDR2 SYDVKM come from the germline V gene. The CDR3 coding sequence is TGTGCCAGCAGTCTGACTAAAGCTAACTATGGCTACACCTTC. It encodes CASSLTKANYGYTF.

CDR3: CASSTDRGNTIYF. The CDR3 nucleotides read TGTGCCAGCTCAACCGACAGGGGAAACACCATATATTTT. The genes are TRBV18 and TRBJ1-3; D possibly corresponds to TRBD1 (6 bases). The CDR3 sequence is 13 residues long. Germline V lookup: CDR1 KGHSH, CDR2 LQKENI. V lost 5 bases to trimming and J lost 4 bases, with 9 bases between them.

This clone appeared once. The rearrangement joins TRBV4-3 to TRBJ1-4; 9 nucleotides agree with TRBD1. Germline loops: CDR1 LGHNA, CDR2 YSLEER. The CDR3 has 15 amino acids. After removal of 1 base from V and 7 bases from J, the junction contained 4 bases not matched to a gene. The CDR3 spells CASSQVGTGLEKLFF. DNA for the CDR3: TGCGCCAGCAGCCAAGTGGGGACAGGGCTTGAAAAACTGTTTTTT.

This rearrangement joins TRBV19 to TRBJ2-7; 9 bases match TRBD1. V dropped 3 bases and J dropped 6; count of bases not matched to a gene: 9. This CDR3 region has 15 residues. Germline V gene data show CDR1 as LNHDA and CDR2 as SQIVND (reference sequence). The DNA for the CDR3 is TGTGCCAGTAGTATGGGGGACAGGGACATTGGCGAGCAGTACTTC. Translation: CASSMGDRDIGEQYF.

This clone was recorded a few times. This chain links TRBV2 with TRBJ2-7; no firm D call. CDR3 length: 11 residues. Trimming took 4 bases from V and 0 from J, leaving 1 base between them. Germline V gives CDR1 SNHLY, CDR2 FYNNEI. Here the CDR3 reads CASSGSYEQYF. The CDR3 region has the DNA TGTGCCAGCAGTGGCTCCTACGAGCAGTACTTC.

The chain carries TRBV10-3 and TRBJ1-1; TRBD1 is a possible D gene (5 bases). The CDR3 sequence is 14 residues long. From germline, CDR1 is ENHRY and CDR2 SYGVKD. The ends were cut back, 2 bases at V and 1 base at J, with 8 bases in the middle. The CDR3 coding sequence is TGTGCCATCAGTGAGGAAGGGGCGAACACTGAAGCTTTCTTT. Residues: CAISEEGANTEAFF.

The V and J genes are TRBV7-9 and TRBJ1-1; TRBD1 is a possible D gene (5 bases). Trimming removed 6 bases at V and 1 base at J, with 12 bases between. Germline lookup yields CDR1 SEHNR and CDR2 FQNEAQ (reference sequence). The CDR3 is made up of 14 amino acids. The CDR3 sequence is CASSIQDPNTEAFF. Here the CDR3 DNA reads TGTGCCAGCAGTATACAGGACCCGAACACTGAAGCTTTCTTT.

This sequence joins TRBV6-1 and TRBJ2-7; the D is unclear. The V gene lost 2 bases and the J gene lost 1 base, with 6 bases spanning the gap. Germline V gene lookup returns CDR1 MNHNS and CDR2 SASEGT. The CDR3 runs 13 residues. CDR3 residues: CASSETTSYEQYF. The CDR3, as DNA: TGTGCCAGCAGTGAAACCACTTCCTACGAGCAGTACTTC.

This rearrangement joins TRBV6-4 to TRBJ1-5; D is unresolved. Germline CDR1 and CDR2: MRHNA and SNTAGT. This CDR3 comprises 15 residues. V was shortened by 3 bases and J by 3 bases, with 12 bases between the two germline ends. The CDR3 DNA reads as TGTGCCAGCAGTGAGATATACGGCCCCAATCAGCCCCAGCATTTT. It yields the protein CASSEIYGPNQPQHF.

This chain joins TRBV3-1 (or the pseudogene TRBV3-2) and TRBJ2-7; 9 positions match TRBD1. Unmatched junction bases numbered 14, after V lost 0 bases and J lost 5 bases. Per germline, CDR1 LGHDT and CDR2 YNNKEL (reference sequence). The CDR3 is 18 amino acids. CDR3 bases: TGTGCCAGCAGCCAAGATTTTCCGGGGACAGGGATCCTCGACGAGCAGTACTTC. Its translation: CASSQDFPGTGILDEQYF.

The chain joins TRBV12-3 or TRBV12-4 to TRBJ1-5; 7 bases align to TRBD1. With 5 bases clipped from V and 4 bases from J, the junction kept 2 bases outside the gene matches. This CDR3 is 13 amino acids long. The CDR3 protein is CASSTGANQPQHF. CDR3 nucleotides: TGTGCCAGCAGTACAGGGGCTAATCAGCCCCAGCATTTT.

The J gene is TRBJ2-1, the V gene TRBV7-2; TRBD2 matches at 9 bases. The germline V gene encodes CDR1 SGHTA and CDR2 FQGNSA. The CDR3 length is 16 residues. V lost 5 bases to trimming and J lost 4 bases; unmatched junction nucleotides: 9. This chain's CDR3 is CASSPSGGGAYNEQFF. The CDR3 nucleotides read TGTGCCAGCAGCCCTTCCGGCGGGGGGGCGTACAATGAGCAGTTCTTC.

The chain has TRBV18 and TRBJ2-7; no clear D. The CDR3 has 14 residues. Trimming pared 2 bases from V and 0 bases from J, leaving 8 bases between. Germline V gene data show CDR1 as KGHSH and CDR2 as LQKENI. The CDR3 reads CASSPGTSSYEQYF. Written as DNA, the CDR3 is TGTGCCAGCTCACCAGGAACCAGCTCCTACGAGCAGTACTTC.

The table lists this clone with a count of one. The J gene is TRBJ1-3, the V gene TRBV7-2; the match to TRBD1 covers 7 bases. V shed 2 bases, J shed 1 base, and the junction held 5 bases outside the gene matches. Germline-derived CDR1 and CDR2 are SGHTA and FQGNSA. CDR3 length: 16 amino acids. The CDR3 DNA reads as TGTGCCAGCAGCTTAAGACAGGGTGATTCTGGAAACACCATATATTTT. It yields the protein CASSLRQGDSGNTIYF. Drawing the rest from reference TRBV7-2 and TRBJ1-3, the complete variable domain is GAGVSQSPSNKVTEKGKDVELRCDPISGHTALYWYRQSLGQGLEFLIYFQGNSAPDKSGLPSDRFSAERTGGSVSTLTIQRTQQEDSAVYLCASSLRQGDSGNTIYFGEGSWLTVV.

This clone was seen once. The rearrangement links TRBV5-8 to TRBJ1-2, with D possibly being TRBD1 (5 bases). The germline gives CDR1 SGHTS, CDR2 YDEGEE. The CDR3 spans 14 residues. V lost 3 bases to trimming and J lost 6 bases, with 15 bases between them. The CDR3 sequence: CASSYAGGGDGYTF. The CDR3 nucleotides are TGTGCCAGCAGCTATGCGGGTGGAGGGGATGGCTACACCTTC. Complete variable domain (other parts from reference TRBV5-8 and TRBJ1-2): EAGVTQSPTHLIKTRGQQATLRCSPISGHTSVYWYQQALGLGLQFLLWYDEGEERNRGNFPPRFSGRQFPNYSSELNVNALELEDSALYLCASSYAGGGDGYTFGSGTRLTVV.

The V and J genes are TRBV6-5 and TRBJ2-2; D remains ambiguous. CDR1 MNHEY and CDR2 SVGAGI come from the germline V gene. This CDR3 has 15 amino acids. V was shortened by 0 bases and J by 1 base, with 6 bases between the two germline ends. CDR3 DNA: TGTGCCAGCAGTTACTCTAACAGGAACACCGGGGAGCTGTTTTTT. It encodes CASSYSNRNTGELFF.

The V gene is TRBV29-1, the J gene TRBJ2-5, with 9 bases that match TRBD2. Germline trimming cut 7 bases from V and 5 bases from J; bases unmatched to any gene: 8. Looked up from germline, CDR1 is SQVTM and CDR2 is ANQGSEA. The length of the CDR3 is 13 residues. The CDR3 is CSAPASGVETQYF. The CDR3 DNA sequence: TGCAGCGCCCCGGCTAGCGGGGTGGAGACCCAGTACTTC.

This rearrangement joins TRBV7-9 to TRBJ1-1; 9 bases map to TRBD1. Germline V gene lookup returns CDR1 SEHNR and CDR2 FQNEAQ (reference sequence). V lost 6 bases, J lost 5 bases, and 4 bases stayed unmatched. The CDR3 is 13 residues long. The CDR3 is CASRPTGGTEAFF. The CDR3 nucleotides read TGTGCCAGCAGGCCGACAGGGGGTACTGAAGCTTTCTTT.

On this clone itself: This same CDR3 is encoded by further DNA sequences in the sample. The chain links TRBV30 to TRBJ1-5, with TRBD1 as a possible D gene (5 bases). Looked up from germline, CDR1 is GTSNPN and CDR2 is SVGIG (reference sequence). V was cut by 2 bases and J by 4 bases, with 12 bases left in between. This CDR3 region has 14 residues. CDR3 sequence: CAWSSGQGNQPQHF. DNA of the CDR3: TGTGCCTGGAGTTCAGGTCAGGGAAATCAGCCCCAGCATTTT.

The CDR3 region is CASSPGGTGGEKLFF. The DNA for the CDR3 is TGTGCCAGCAGCCCCGGAGGGACAGGGGGTGAAAAACTGTTTTTT. This sequence joins TRBV9 and TRBJ1-4; 11 nucleotides line up with TRBD1. Per germline, CDR1 SGDLS and CDR2 YYNGEE. The CDR3 runs 15 residues. V lost 4 bases and J lost 7; bases outside the gene matches: 6.

The CDR3 DNA follows: TGCGCCAGCAGCCAAGGATGGGGTTTAAACAGAGCCTACGAGCAGTACTTC. The encoded protein is CASSQGWGLNRAYEQYF. This chain joins TRBV4-3 and TRBJ2-7; D remains ambiguous. V dropped 1 base and J dropped 2 bases, with 18 bases sitting between them. Germline CDR1 reads LGHNA; CDR2 reads YSLEER. The CDR3 sequence is 17 residues long.

The chain carries TRBV27 and TRBJ2-4; D is undetermined. CDR1 is MNHEY and CDR2 is SMNVEV in the germline V gene (reference sequence). The germline V and J ends were trimmed by 0 bases and 0 bases, with 9 bases remaining between them. CDR3 size: 16 residues. The CDR3 here is CASSLSSPVAKNIQYF. CDR3 nucleotide sequence: TGTGCCAGCAGTTTATCGAGCCCGGTAGCCAAAAACATTCAGTACTTC.

V is TRBV12-3 or TRBV12-4 and J is TRBJ1-1; no reliable D call. V was pared by 1 base and J by 5 bases, with 5 bases between. CDR3 length: 12 amino acids. The CDR3 loop reads CASSLVETEAFF. The CDR3 DNA sequence: TGTGCCAGCAGTTTAGTTGAGACTGAAGCTTTCTTT.

The chain couples TRBV4-2 to TRBJ2-1; TRBD2 matches at 10 bases. This CDR3 spans 13 amino acids. V trimming: 4 bases; J trimming: 7 bases; junction bases outside the gene matches: 1. Germline V lookup: CDR1 LGHNA, CDR2 YNFKEQ. CDR3 coding DNA: TGTGCCAGCAGCCTACTAGCGGGGAATGAGCAGTTCTTC. It encodes CASSLLAGNEQFF.

The chain has TRBV18 and TRBJ1-2; unclear D gene. In germline, CDR1 is KGHSH, CDR2 LQKENI. The CDR3 runs 13 residues. Trimming pared 3 bases from V and 4 bases from J, leaving 9 bases between. CDR3 DNA: TGTGCCAGCTCACCGGGCACCAGCTATGGCTACACCTTC. This translates into CASSPGTSYGYTF.

The chain recombines TRBV7-9 with TRBJ1-1; D not resolved. V lost 2 bases and J 3 bases, leaving 10 bases between the germline ends. This CDR3 region has 14 residues. Germline V CDR1 and CDR2: SEHNR, FQNEAQ (reference sequence). DNA of the CDR3: TGTGCCAGCAGCTTATTGGAGGGTCACACTGAAGCTTTCTTT. Translating gives CASSLLEGHTEAFF. The full variable domain, in which reference TRBV7-9 and TRBJ1-1 provide the parts outside the CDR3, is DTGVSQNPRHKITKRGQNVTFRCDPISEHNRLYWYRQTLGQGPEFLTYFQNEAQLEKSRLLSDRFSAERPKGSFSTLEIQRTEQGDSAMYLCASSLLEGHTEAFFGQGTRLTVV.